Shown below are 21 T cell receptor beta chains from a single sample sequenced in a study of CD8+ T cells in alopecia areata. Treatment meaning: oral pan-JAK inhibitor, 5-10 mg twice daily. Following extraction, RNA underwent reverse transcription to cDNA, which served as the sequencing template. Measured with immunoSEQ multiplex PCR; TCRdb has only the in-frame clones, and not every one. The top ten hold 1.6% of the sample, which has 200,000 to 250,000 clones, about 57% seen once. The sequencing here drew on CD4+ T cells sorted from blood, taken at week 4, from a patient treated with tofacitinib. These receptor sequences come from a human donor with alopecia areata.

V gene TRBV29-1 combines with J gene TRBJ1-1; unclear D gene. This CDR3 has 13 residues. Germline CDR1 and CDR2: SQVTM and ANQGSEA. The germline V and J ends were trimmed by 2 bases and 8 bases, with 15 bases remaining between them. CDR3 in DNA: TGCAGCGTTGAAAGGCGGTTGAAAGGGGAAGCTTTCTTT. It codes for CSVERRLKGEAFF. Full variable domain (rest looked up from reference TRBV29-1 and TRBJ1-1): SAVISQKPSRDICQRGTSLTIQCQVDSQVTMMFWYRQQPGQSLTLIATANQGSEATYESGFVIDKFPISRPNLTFSTLTVSNMSPEDSSIYLCSVERRLKGEAFFGQGTRLTVV.

Ten or more counts support this clone. The chain joins TRBV19 to TRBJ1-2; 7 bases are a match to TRBD1. The CDR3 loop spans 11 amino acids. With 10 bases clipped from V and 5 bases from J, the junction kept 4 bases outside the gene matches. Germline V CDR1 and CDR2: LNHDA, SQIVND (reference sequence). This CDR3 reads CATNRGYGYTF. The CDR3 DNA reads TGTGCCACAAACAGGGGATATGGCTACACCTTC.

This clone occurred a few times. This chain joins TRBV30 and TRBJ2-5, with TRBD1 matching 8 bases. Per germline, CDR1 GTSNPN and CDR2 SVGIG (reference sequence). V gave up 1 base and J gave up 6 bases; unmatched junction bases: 4. The CDR3 covers 13 residues. The CDR3 DNA reads TGTGCCTGGAGTGGGACAGGGCTACAGACCCAGTACTTC. It is translated as CAWSGTGLQTQYF.

This chain joins TRBV6-5 and TRBJ1-6; 9 bases map to TRBD1. Germline-derived CDR1 and CDR2 are MNHEY and SVGAGI. After removal of 6 bases from V and 11 bases from J, the junction contained 8 bases not matched to a gene. The CDR3 runs 14 residues. DNA for the CDR3: TGTGCCAGCAGCGACGGACAGGGGACTACACCCCTCCACTTT. Protein sequence: CASSDGQGTTPLHF.

This chain connects TRBV6-1 to TRBJ1-2, with unresolved D. The length of the CDR3 is 13 residues. The germline gives CDR1 MNHNS, CDR2 SASEGT. Deletions cut 4 bases from V and 4 bases from J, with 10 bases between. The CDR3 bases are TGTGCCAGCAGTGGCACAGAAGTCTATGGCTACACCTTC. Its protein product is CASSGTEVYGYTF.

The chain employs TRBV6-6 and TRBJ1-1, with TRBD1 as a possible D gene (6 bases). The V end was cut by 6 bases, the J end by 7 bases, with 18 bases between. Germline V CDR1 and CDR2: MNHNY, SVGAGI (reference sequence). The CDR3 contains 14 residues. CDR3 amino acids: CASSLRRTDLEAFF. In DNA, the CDR3 is TGTGCCAGCAGCCTGCGGCGGACAGACCTTGAAGCTTTCTTT.

The J gene is TRBJ2-2, the V gene TRBV25-1, with D possibly matching TRBD1 (7 bases). The CDR3 is made up of 18 amino acids. The V gene's germline CDR1 is MGHDK and CDR2 SYGVNS. V lost 2 bases and J 1 base, leaving 17 bases between the germline ends. The CDR3 loop reads CASSEILGGTVNTGELFF. The CDR3 DNA reads TGTGCCAGCAGTGAAATCCTAGGCGGGACAGTGAACACCGGGGAGCTGTTTTTT. Looking up the rest from reference TRBV25-1 and TRBJ2-2 gives the full variable domain: EADIYQTPRYLVIGTGKKITLECSQTMGHDKMYWYQQDPGMELHLIHYSYGVNSTEKGDLSSESTVSRIRTEHFPLTLESARPSHTSQYLCASSEILGGTVNTGELFFGEGSRLTVL.

The V call is TRBV30, the J call TRBJ1-1; D not resolved. The CDR3 runs 16 residues. Germline assignment: CDR1 GTSNPN and CDR2 SVGIG (reference sequence). Trimming cost V 2 bases and J 1 base, with 17 bases left between them. CDR3 protein: CAWSLGWGIRNTEAFF. The CDR3 bases are TGTGCCTGGAGTTTGGGGTGGGGTATAAGGAACACTGAAGCTTTCTTT.

The rearrangement links TRBV19 to TRBJ1-5; D might be TRBD1 (6 bases). V was shortened by 5 bases and J by 0 bases, with 8 bases between the two germline ends. CDR1 and CDR2 from the germline V gene are LNHDA and SQIVND (reference sequence). The CDR3 loop spans 14 amino acids. The CDR3 loop reads CASSVDSSNQPQHF. The CDR3 DNA is TGTGCCAGTAGTGTGGACAGTAGCAATCAGCCCCAGCATTTT.

The chain couples TRBV9 to TRBJ1-1, with no clear D. V was pared by 5 bases and J by 8 bases, with 19 bases between. The CDR3 length is 14 residues. CDR1 is SGDLS, CDR2 YYNGEE, per germline. The CDR3 is CASSKEGSLVEAFF. The CDR3 DNA sequence: TGTGCCAGCAGTAAGGAGGGATCCCTTGTCGAAGCTTTCTTT. Drawing the rest from reference TRBV9 and TRBJ1-1, the complete variable domain is DSGVTQTPKHLITATGQRVTLRCSPRSGDLSVYWYQQSLDQGLQFLIQYYNGEERAKGNILERFSAQQFPDLHSELNLSSLELGDSALYFCASSKEGSLVEAFFGQGTRLTVV.

V gene TRBV2 combines with J gene TRBJ2-7; D may be TRBD1 (6 bases). The CDR3 sequence is 15 residues long. V dropped 1 base and J dropped 0 bases, with 10 bases sitting between them. The germline gives CDR1 SNHLY, CDR2 FYNNEI. CDR3 nucleotides: TGTGCCAGCAGTGAAGAGTGGGACACCTCCTACGAGCAGTACTTC. Translated: CASSEEWDTSYEQYF. The variable domain in full, completed from reference TRBV2 and TRBJ2-7, reads EPEVTQTPSHQVTQMGQEVILRCVPISNHLYFYWYRQILGQKVEFLVSFYNNEISEKSEIFDDQFSVERPDGSNFTLKIRSTKLEDSAMYFCASSEEWDTSYEQYFGPGTRLTVT.

The rearrangement joins TRBV11-2 to TRBJ2-3, with a possible D match to TRBD2 (6 bases). The CDR3 runs to 13 residues. The germline V gene has CDR1 SGHAT and CDR2 FQNNGV. Trimming shortened V by 5 bases and J by 7 bases, and 13 bases separated the two germline ends. The CDR3 reads CASSPSGTYTQYF. DNA of the CDR3: TGTGCCAGCAGCCCCAGTGGGACTTATACGCAGTATTTT.

The V gene is TRBV5-1, the J gene TRBJ2-2; D gene uncertain. Germline V CDR1 and CDR2: SGHRS, YFSETQ. Trimming took off 0 bases at V and 4 bases at J, with 7 bases between the two ends. The CDR3 has 14 residues. CDR3 sequence: CASSLEQPTGELFF. CDR3 DNA sequence: TGCGCCAGCAGCTTGGAACAGCCCACCGGGGAGCTGTTTTTT.

This chain uses TRBV19 with TRBJ1-5; 7 nucleotides agree with TRBD1. Trimming cost V 5 bases and J 0 bases; bases outside gene matches: 4. The CDR3 runs to 15 residues. Germline V CDR1 and CDR2: LNHDA, SQIVND (reference sequence). CDR3 sequence: CASSRGTVSNQPQHF. For the CDR3, the DNA is TGTGCCAGTAGTCGCGGGACAGTTAGCAATCAGCCCCAGCATTTT.

This clone was seen only a few times. This same CDR3 is encoded by further DNA sequences in the sample. The V call is TRBV14, the J call TRBJ1-6; D not certain. V lost 4 bases, J lost 7 bases, and 5 bases lay in between. The CDR3 sequence is 12 residues long. The germline V gene has CDR1 SGHDN and CDR2 FVKESK. The CDR3 here is CASSLINSPLHF. The CDR3 DNA follows: TGTGCCAGCAGCCTTATCAATTCACCCCTCCACTTT.

The gene calls are TRBV7-2 and TRBJ2-3; no clear D gene. CDR1 is SGHTA and CDR2 is FQGNSA in the germline V gene. V gave up 2 bases and J gave up 2 bases, with 14 bases separating them. This CDR3 has 16 amino acids. The CDR3: CASSLSPLHVTDTQYF. CDR3 coding DNA: TGTGCCAGCAGCTTAAGCCCCCTTCATGTCACAGATACGCAGTATTTT.

The chain employs TRBV19 and TRBJ2-2; weak D call: TRBD2 (5 bases). The germline V gene encodes CDR1 LNHDA and CDR2 SQIVND (reference sequence). CDR3 length: 16 amino acids. V lost 0 bases, J lost 2 bases, and 10 bases lay in between. CDR3 coding DNA: TGTGCCAGTAGTATAGAAGTTGGACTCAACACCGGGGAGCTGTTTTTT. This gives the protein CASSIEVGLNTGELFF. Variable domain in full (rest from reference TRBV19 and TRBJ2-2): DGGITQSPKYLFRKEGQNVTLSCEQNLNHDAMYWYRQDPGQGLRLIYYSQIVNDFQKGDIAEGYSVSREKKESFPLTVTSAQKNPTAFYLCASSIEVGLNTGELFFGEGSRLTVL.

The chain links TRBV4-3 to TRBJ2-7; 9 bases are shared with TRBD1. Germline CDR1 LGHNA, CDR2 YSLEER. Unmatched junction bases numbered 8, after V lost 2 bases and J lost 3 bases. The CDR3 is 16 amino acids. This CDR3 is CASSQSKQGAFYEQYF. The CDR3 DNA reads TGCGCCAGCAGCCAAAGTAAACAGGGGGCTTTCTACGAGCAGTACTTC.

The chain has TRBV29-1 and TRBJ2-3, with 8 bases identical to TRBD1. The V gene end was trimmed by 4 bases and the J gene end by 2 bases; junction bases not matched to a gene: 2. Germline lookup yields CDR1 SQVTM and CDR2 ANQGSEA. This CDR3 comprises 13 residues. The DNA for the CDR3 is TGCAGCGTTGGGACAGGGCACACAGATACGCAGTATTTT. Amino acid sequence: CSVGTGHTDTQYF.

This clone was detected only a few times. The sample has other DNA sequences that encode this CDR3 too. The chain joins TRBV5-1 to TRBJ2-6; D remains ambiguous. The V gene lost 3 bases and the J gene lost 2 bases, with 0 bases spanning the gap. CDR3 length: 12 residues. Per germline, CDR1 SGHRS and CDR2 YFSETQ. The CDR3 coding sequence is TGCGCCAGCAGCTCTGGGGCCAACGTCCTGACTTTC. It encodes CASSSGANVLTF.

This clone was seen once. The chain carries TRBV29-1 and TRBJ2-5; D is undetermined. CDR1 and CDR2 from the germline V gene are SQVTM and ANQGSEA. This CDR3 region has 13 residues. V was clipped by 4 bases and J by 0 bases, with 9 bases between them. CDR3: CSVGGVYQETQYF. The CDR3 DNA reads as TGCAGCGTTGGGGGTGTGTACCAAGAGACCCAGTACTTC.